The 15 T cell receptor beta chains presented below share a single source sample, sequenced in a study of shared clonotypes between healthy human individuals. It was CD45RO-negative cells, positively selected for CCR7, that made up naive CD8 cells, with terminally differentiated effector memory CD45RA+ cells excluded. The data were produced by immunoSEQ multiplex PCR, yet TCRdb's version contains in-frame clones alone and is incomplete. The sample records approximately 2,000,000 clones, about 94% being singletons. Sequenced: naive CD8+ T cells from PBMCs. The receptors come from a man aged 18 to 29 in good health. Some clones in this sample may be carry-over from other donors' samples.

CDR3 nucleotides: TGTGCCAGCAGCGTAGGGAGTGATTGGTCCTACAATGAGCAGTTCTTC. It translates to CASSVGSDWSYNEQFF. The chain combines TRBV9 with TRBJ2-1; D uncertain. This CDR3 spans 16 amino acids. V lost 0 bases and J 1 base, leaving 11 bases between the germline ends. Per the germline V gene, CDR1 is SGDLS and CDR2 is YYNGEE. The full variable domain, rest sourced from reference TRBV9 and TRBJ2-1, is DSGVTQTPKHLITATGQRVTLRCSPRSGDLSVYWYQQSLDQGLQFLIQYYNGEERAKGNILERFSAQQFPDLHSELNLSSLELGDSALYFCASSVGSDWSYNEQFFGPGTRLTVL.

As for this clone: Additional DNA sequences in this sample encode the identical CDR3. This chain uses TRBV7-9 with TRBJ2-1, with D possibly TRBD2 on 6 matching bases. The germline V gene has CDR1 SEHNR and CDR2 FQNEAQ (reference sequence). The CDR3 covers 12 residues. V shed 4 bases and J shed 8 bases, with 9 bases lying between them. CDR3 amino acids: CASSSGLYEQFF. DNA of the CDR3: TGTGCCAGCAGCTCGGGACTGTATGAGCAGTTCTTC.

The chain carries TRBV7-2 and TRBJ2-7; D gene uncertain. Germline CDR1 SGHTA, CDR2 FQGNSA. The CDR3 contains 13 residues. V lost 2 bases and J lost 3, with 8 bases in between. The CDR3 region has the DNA TGTGCCAGCAGCTTATTTACGGGCTACGAGCAGTACTTC. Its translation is CASSLFTGYEQYF.

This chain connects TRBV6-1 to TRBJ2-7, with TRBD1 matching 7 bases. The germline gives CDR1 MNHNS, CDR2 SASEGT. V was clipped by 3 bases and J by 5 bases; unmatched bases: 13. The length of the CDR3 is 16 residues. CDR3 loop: CASSDRPGQRIDEQYF. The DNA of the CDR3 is TGTGCCAGCAGTGATCGCCCGGGACAGCGGATCGACGAGCAGTACTTC.

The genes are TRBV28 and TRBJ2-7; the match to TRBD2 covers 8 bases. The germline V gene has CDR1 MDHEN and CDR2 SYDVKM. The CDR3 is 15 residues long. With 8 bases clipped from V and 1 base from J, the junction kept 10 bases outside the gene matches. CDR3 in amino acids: CASSWRGLESYEQYF. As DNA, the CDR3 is TGTGCCAGCTCTTGGAGGGGACTAGAATCCTACGAGCAGTACTTC. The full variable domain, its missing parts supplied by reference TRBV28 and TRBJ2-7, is DVKVTQSSRYLVKRTGEKVFLECVQDMDHENMFWYRQDPGLGLRLIYFSYDVKMKEKGDIPEGYSVSREKKERFSLILESASTNQTSMYLCASSWRGLESYEQYFGPGTRLTVT.

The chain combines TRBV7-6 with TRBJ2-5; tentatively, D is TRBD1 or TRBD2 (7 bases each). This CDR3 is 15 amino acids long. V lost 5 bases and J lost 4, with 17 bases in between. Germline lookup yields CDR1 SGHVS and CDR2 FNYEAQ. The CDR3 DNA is TGTGCCAGCAGCCGGACAGGAGGGGGGGCAGAGACCCAGTACTTC. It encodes CASSRTGGGAETQYF.

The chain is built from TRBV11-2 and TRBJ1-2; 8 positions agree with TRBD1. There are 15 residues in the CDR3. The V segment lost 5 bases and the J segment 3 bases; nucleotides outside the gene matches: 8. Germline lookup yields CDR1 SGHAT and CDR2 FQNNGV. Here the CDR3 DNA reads TGTGCCAGCAGCCCCCGACAGGGGACAGACTATGGCTACACCTTC. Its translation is CASSPRQGTDYGYTF.

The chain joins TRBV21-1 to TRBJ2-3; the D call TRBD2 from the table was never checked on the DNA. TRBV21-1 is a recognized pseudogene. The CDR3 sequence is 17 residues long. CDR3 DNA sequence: TGTGCCAGCAGCAAAGGGGTAGCGGGAGGTCGCACAGATACGCAGTATTTT. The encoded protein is CASSKGVAGGRTDTQYF.

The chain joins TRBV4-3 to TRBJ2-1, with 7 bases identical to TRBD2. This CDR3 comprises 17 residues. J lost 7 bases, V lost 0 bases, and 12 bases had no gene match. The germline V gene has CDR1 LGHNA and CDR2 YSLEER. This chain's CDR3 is CASSQEVAGASSNEQFF. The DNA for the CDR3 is TGCGCCAGCAGCCAAGAGGTTGCGGGAGCCTCTTCGAATGAGCAGTTCTTC.

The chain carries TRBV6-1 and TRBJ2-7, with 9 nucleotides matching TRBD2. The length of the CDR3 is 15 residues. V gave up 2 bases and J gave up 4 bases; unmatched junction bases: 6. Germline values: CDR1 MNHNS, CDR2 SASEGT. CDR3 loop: CASSEFQAGGYEQYF. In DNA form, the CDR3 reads TGTGCCAGCAGTGAATTTCAAGCGGGAGGATACGAGCAGTACTTC.

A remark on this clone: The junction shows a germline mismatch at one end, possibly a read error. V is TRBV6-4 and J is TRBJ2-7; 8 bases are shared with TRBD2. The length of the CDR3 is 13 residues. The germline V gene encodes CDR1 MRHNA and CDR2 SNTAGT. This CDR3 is CASSDSRSSGLVF. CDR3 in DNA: TGTGCCAGCAGTGACTCGAGGTCTAGCGGGCTGGTCTTC.

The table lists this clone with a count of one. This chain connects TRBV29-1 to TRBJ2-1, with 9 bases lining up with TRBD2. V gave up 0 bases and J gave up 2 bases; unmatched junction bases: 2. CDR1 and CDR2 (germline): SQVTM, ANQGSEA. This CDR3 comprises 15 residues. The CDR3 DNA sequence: TGCAGCGTTGAAGATGTAGCGGGGGCCTACAATGAGCAGTTCTTC. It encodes CSVEDVAGAYNEQFF.

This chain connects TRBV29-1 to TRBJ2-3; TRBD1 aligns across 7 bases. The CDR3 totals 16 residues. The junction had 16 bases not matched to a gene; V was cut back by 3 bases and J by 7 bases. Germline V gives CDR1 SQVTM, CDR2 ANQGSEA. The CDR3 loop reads CSVERWGTGVVNTQYF. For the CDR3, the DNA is TGCAGCGTTGAGCGTTGGGGCACAGGGGTGGTAAATACGCAGTATTTT.

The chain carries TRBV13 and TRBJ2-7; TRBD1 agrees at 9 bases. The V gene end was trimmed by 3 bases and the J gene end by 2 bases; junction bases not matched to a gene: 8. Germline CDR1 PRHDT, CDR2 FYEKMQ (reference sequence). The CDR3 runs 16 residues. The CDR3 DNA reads TGTGCCAGCAGCTTGAGGACAGGGGTTAACCCCTACGAGCAGTACTTC. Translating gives CASSLRTGVNPYEQYF. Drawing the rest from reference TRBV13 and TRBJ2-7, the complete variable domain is AAGVIQSPRHLIKEKRETATLKCYPIPRHDTVYWYQQGPGQDPQFLISFYEKMQSDKGSIPDRFSAQQFSDYHSELNMSSLELGDSALYFCASSLRTGVNPYEQYFGPGTRLTVT.

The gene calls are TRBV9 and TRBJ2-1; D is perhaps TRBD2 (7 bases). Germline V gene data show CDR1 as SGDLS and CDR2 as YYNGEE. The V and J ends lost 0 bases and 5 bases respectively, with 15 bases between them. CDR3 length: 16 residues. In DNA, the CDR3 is TGTGCCAGCAGCGTAGAGGGGGGGCGCGTCAACAATGAGCAGTTCTTC. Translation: CASSVEGGRVNNEQFF.